The 25 T cell receptor beta chains listed next were all sequenced from one sample in a study of T cell repertoires in ileal Crohn's disease. The data were produced by immunoSEQ multiplex PCR, yet TCRdb's version contains in-frame clones alone and is incomplete. The sample contains roughly 3,900 clones, 78% of which appear only once. Indicated time point: neoterminal ileum biopsy at postoperative endoscopy, about 6 months after surgery. Input material: ileal tissue. Every receptor here comes from an adult with Crohn's disease.

This chain joins TRBV25-1 and TRBJ1-1; TRBD1 agrees at 7 bases. CDR1 is MGHDK, CDR2 SYGVNS, per germline. The CDR3 consists of 16 residues. Germline trimming cut 3 bases from V and 3 bases from J; bases unmatched to any gene: 10. As DNA, the CDR3 is TGTGCCAGCAGTGACACAACAGGGGCGCGTGACACTGAAGCTTTCTTT. Translation gives CASSDTTGARDTEAFF.

This chain joins TRBV14 and TRBJ2-6; D not resolved. The CDR3 contains 13 residues. In germline, CDR1 is SGHDN, CDR2 FVKESK. Trimming shortened V by 7 bases and J by 4 bases, and 8 bases separated the two germline ends. In nucleotides, the CDR3 is TGTGCCAGCACCCTCGGGGGGGCCAACGTCCTGACTTTC. As protein: CASTLGGANVLTF.

This CDR3 is CASSGRTGDSNQPQHF. Here the CDR3 DNA reads TGTGCCAGCAGCGGCAGGACAGGGGACAGCAATCAGCCCCAGCATTTT. The rearrangement links TRBV7-9 to TRBJ1-5, with 9 bases matching TRBD1. J was trimmed by 1 base and V by 5 bases; bases with no gene match: 6. The CDR3 sequence is 16 residues long. Per germline, CDR1 SEHNR and CDR2 FQNEAQ (reference sequence).

This sequence joins TRBV27 and TRBJ2-7; 11 nucleotides align to TRBD1. V lost 3 bases and J lost 6; bases outside the gene matches: 7. CDR1 is MNHEY, CDR2 SMNVEV, per germline (reference sequence). There are 15 residues in the CDR3. The CDR3 bases are TGTGCCAGCAGTTTCTCTGGGGGGACAGGGGGCGAGCAGTACTTC. It codes for CASSFSGGTGGEQYF.

The chain combines TRBV6-5 with TRBJ1-2; TRBD1 matches at 8 bases. The CDR3 loop spans 14 amino acids. The V gene end was trimmed by 6 bases and the J gene end by 8 bases; junction bases not matched to a gene: 11. Germline V gene sequence: CDR1 MNHEY, CDR2 SVGAGI. The chain's CDR3 is CASSPTGQGGGYTF. For the CDR3, the DNA is TGTGCCAGCAGCCCAACCGGACAGGGAGGGGGCTACACCTTC.

This clone has only a few counts. V usage is TRBV19 and J usage is TRBJ2-4; D gene unclear. The CDR3 length is 14 residues. Looked up from germline, CDR1 is LNHDA and CDR2 is SQIVND (reference sequence). V was trimmed by 4 bases and J by 6 bases, leaving 13 bases between them. The DNA of the CDR3 is TGTGCCAGTAGTACGGGTCTGTTAGGAAACATTCAGTACTTC. Amino acid sequence: CASSTGLLGNIQYF.

The V call is TRBV19, the J call TRBJ1-2, with 9 bases that match TRBD1. Germline loops: CDR1 LNHDA, CDR2 SQIVND (reference sequence). The CDR3 is made up of 14 amino acids. V dropped 3 bases and J dropped 4; count of bases not matched to a gene: 3. The CDR3, as DNA: TGTGCCAGTAGTATTGGGACAGGGACCTATGGCTACACCTTC. It encodes CASSIGTGTYGYTF.

This sequence joins TRBV19 and TRBJ2-5, with D possibly matching TRBD1 (5 bases). Trimming took 6 bases from V and 5 from J, leaving 19 bases between them. Germline assignment: CDR1 LNHDA and CDR2 SQIVND (reference sequence). CDR3 length equals 15 residues. The CDR3 DNA is TGTGCCAGTAGCCCAACCCCCCAGGGCTTTGAGACCCAGTACTTC. The encoded protein is CASSPTPQGFETQYF.

The rearrangement joins TRBV4-3 to TRBJ2-7; D might be TRBD1 (6 bases). The CDR3 covers 14 residues. Deletions cut 6 bases from V and 5 bases from J, with 17 bases between. In germline, CDR1 is LGHNA, CDR2 YSLEER. The CDR3 region has the DNA TGCGCCAGCAGACTTGGCAGGGGTGACGACGAGCAGTACTTC. Amino acid sequence: CASRLGRGDDEQYF.

V and J are TRBV4-2 and TRBJ2-1, with TRBD2 matching 8 bases. The V and J ends lost 6 bases and 0 bases, in that order; junction bases with no gene match: 16. The CDR3 spans 19 residues. Germline values: CDR1 LGHNA, CDR2 YNFKEQ. The CDR3 here is CASSPQGAGEKSSYNEQFF. DNA for the CDR3: TGTGCCAGCAGTCCCCAAGGAGCGGGGGAAAAAAGCTCCTACAATGAGCAGTTCTTC.

The rearrangement links TRBV19 to TRBJ1-1; 8 bases are shared with TRBD1. Trimming removed 5 bases from V and 2 bases from J; junction bases left unmatched: 10. The CDR3 extends over 16 amino acids. Germline assignment: CDR1 LNHDA and CDR2 SQIVND (reference sequence). The CDR3 coding sequence is TGTGCCAGTAGTTCCGGGACAGGTTTTTTTAACACTGAAGCTTTCTTT. Amino acids: CASSSGTGFFNTEAFF. Full variable domain (outside the CDR3, taken from reference TRBV19 and TRBJ1-1): DGGITQSPKYLFRKEGQNVTLSCEQNLNHDAMYWYRQDPGQGLRLIYYSQIVNDFQKGDIAEGYSVSREKKESFPLTVTSAQKNPTAFYLCASSSGTGFFNTEAFFGQGTRLTVV.

The chain carries TRBV6-1 and TRBJ2-3; TRBD2 is a possible D gene (6 bases). The length of the CDR3 is 14 residues. The ends were cut back, 5 bases at V and 5 bases at J, with 14 bases in the middle. Germline loops: CDR1 MNHNS, CDR2 SASEGT. CDR3 sequence reads: CASSTLAVGDTQYF. The DNA of the CDR3 is TGTGCCAGCAGTACACTAGCAGTTGGAGATACGCAGTATTTT.

The chain is built from TRBV6-6 and TRBJ1-1; perhaps TRBD1 as D (5 bases). Trimming pared 2 bases from V and 6 bases from J, leaving 13 bases between. This CDR3 region has 14 residues. The germline CDR1 and CDR2 sequences are MNHNY and SVGAGI (reference sequence). The CDR3 sequence: CASSYGGDGSEAFF. The CDR3 bases are TGTGCCAGCAGTTACGGAGGGGACGGTTCTGAAGCTTTCTTT.

The chain uses TRBV7-4 and TRBJ1-1; D remains ambiguous. CDR3 length: 15 amino acids. V lost 4 bases and J 0 bases, leaving 12 bases between the germline ends. CDR1 is SGHVT, CDR2 SQSDAQ, per germline. The chain's CDR3 is CASSSHSGLNTEAFF. The DNA of the CDR3 is TGTGCCAGCAGCTCACACAGCGGATTGAACACTGAAGCTTTCTTT.

This chain connects TRBV28 to TRBJ1-2; D gene ambiguous. This CDR3 spans 14 amino acids. Germline loops: CDR1 MDHEN, CDR2 SYDVKM. Trimming cost V 7 bases and J 0 bases, with 12 bases left between them. CDR3 DNA sequence: TGTGCCAGCAAGGTGCGGGGTGCTAACTATGGCTACACCTTC. It translates to CASKVRGANYGYTF.

The J gene is TRBJ2-7, the V gene TRBV7-8, with D unclear. V was cut by 5 bases and J by 6 bases, with 17 bases left in between. The germline V gene encodes CDR1 SGHVS and CDR2 FQNEAQ. The CDR3 runs 14 residues. CDR3 region: CASSERLPPSEQYF. The CDR3 DNA reads TGTGCCAGCAGCGAACGACTCCCACCGAGCGAGCAGTACTTC.

The chain employs TRBV15 and TRBJ1-6, with TRBD1 as a possible D gene (6 bases). The length of the CDR3 is 15 residues. V was cut by 1 base and J by 9 bases, with 13 bases left in between. Germline V lookup: CDR1 LNHNV, CDR2 YYDKDF (reference sequence). The CDR3 DNA reads TGTGCCACCAGCAGAGCGGCAGGGGTCGGTTCACCCCTCCACTTT. Its protein product is CATSRAAGVGSPLHF. The complete variable domain, with remaining parts taken from reference TRBV15 and TRBJ1-6, reads DAMVIQNPRYQVTQFGKPVTLSCSQTLNHNVMYWYQQKSSQAPKLLFHYYDKDFNNEADTPDNFQSRRPNTSFCFLDIRSPGLGDTAMYLCATSRAAGVGSPLHFGNGTRLTVT.

The chain carries TRBV5-5 and TRBJ2-2; 8 nucleotides align to TRBD1. With V trimmed by 6 bases and J by 1 base, 8 bases remained unmatched. The CDR3 contains 16 residues. CDR1 is SGHKS and CDR2 is YYEKEE in the germline V gene (reference sequence). The CDR3 coding sequence is TGTGCCAGCAACCCAAAGGGGACAGGGAACACCGGGGAGCTGTTTTTT. It yields the protein CASNPKGTGNTGELFF.

This rearrangement joins TRBV30 to TRBJ2-7, with a weak D call TRBD1 (6 bases). The V end was cut by 0 bases, the J end by 7 bases, with 16 bases between. The CDR3 sequence is 14 residues long. CDR1 is GTSNPN, CDR2 SVGIG, per germline (reference sequence). Here the CDR3 reads CAWSVVGSGVEQYF. DNA of the CDR3: TGTGCCTGGAGTGTAGTCGGCTCAGGGGTAGAGCAGTACTTC.

The table lists this clone with a few counts. This chain uses TRBV11-2 with TRBJ2-7, with 15 bases identical to TRBD2. The CDR3 loop spans 18 amino acids. V shed 5 bases, J shed 5 bases, and the junction held 13 bases outside the gene matches. The germline CDR1 and CDR2 sequences are SGHAT and FQNNGV. CDR3 DNA: TGTGCCAGCAGCCGCCGGACTAGCGGGGGGGCCGGTATACACGAGCAGTACTTC. It yields the protein CASSRRTSGGAGIHEQYF.

This clone came up once. The CDR3 loop is CASSYGTGYQNTEAFF. CDR3 bases: TGTGCCAGCAGTTACGGGACAGGGTACCAGAACACTGAAGCTTTCTTT. This chain connects TRBV6-5 to TRBJ1-1; 9 bases agree with TRBD1. Germline V gives CDR1 MNHEY, CDR2 SVGAGI. V lost 2 bases to trimming and J lost 1 base; unmatched junction nucleotides: 5. The CDR3 has 16 residues.

The chain combines TRBV30 with TRBJ2-3, with 9 bases aligning to TRBD2. Germline CDR1 and CDR2: GTSNPN and SVGIG (reference sequence). V dropped 4 bases and J dropped 4; count of bases not matched to a gene: 6. The CDR3 consists of 14 residues. CDR3 protein: CAWNLLAGSDTQYF. CDR3 bases: TGTGCCTGGAATCTCCTAGCGGGGTCAGATACGCAGTATTTT.

This rearrangement joins TRBV7-3 to TRBJ2-3; 9 positions match TRBD2. V lost 3 bases to trimming and J lost 4 bases; unmatched junction nucleotides: 5. There are 15 residues in the CDR3. Germline CDR1 is SGHTA and CDR2 is FQGTGA. The CDR3 region has the DNA TGTGCCAGCAGCTTGGCGGGGGGGCTCTCAGATACGCAGTATTTT. It yields the protein CASSLAGGLSDTQYF.

V gene TRBV28 combines with J gene TRBJ2-1; 8 positions match TRBD2. The ends lost 5 bases at V and 0 bases at J; junction bases unmatched: 6. The CDR3 runs to 16 residues. From germline, CDR1 is MDHEN and CDR2 SYDVKM. The CDR3 region has the DNA TGTGCCAGCAGTCTCGGGGGGGTCGGCTCCTACAATGAGCAGTTCTTC. Its protein product is CASSLGGVGSYNEQFF.

The chain combines TRBV7-2 with TRBJ2-3; D call uncertain. The V gene's germline CDR1 is SGHTA and CDR2 FQGNSA. The V end lost 5 bases, the J end lost 6 bases, and 12 bases lay between the germline ends. The CDR3 totals 13 residues. CDR3 nucleotides: TGTGCCAGCAGCCCCCCGACTGAGGATACGCAGTATTTT. Translation gives CASSPPTEDTQYF.